Listed below are T cell receptor beta chains from one sample, sequenced in a study of low-dose radiotherapy and immunotherapy resistance in tumors. TCRdb re-called the reads with MiXCR, one entry per CDR3 protein. The table records around 80,000 distinct CDR3 sequences, roughly 17% of them present only once. Here the sequenced sample was PBMCs, taken after low-dose radiotherapy plus immunotherapy. Receptors were obtained from a male donor with prostate cancer. The CDR3 runs from the conserved cysteine through the conserved F or W. Fields, in order: CDR3 length, J gene, D gene, V gene, clone size, CDR3 protein, CDR3 DNA. The D gene is left open where the match is weak. For some rows the clone size is stated as once, few or many, or as a class when expanded; others skip it.

14,TRBJ2-2,TRBD1,TRBV29-1,many,CSVGETGGGGELFF,TGCAGCGTTGGGGAGACAGGGGGAGGCGGGGAGCTGTTTTTT
13,TRBJ2-5,.,TRBV29-1,many,CSVERTTQETQYF,TGCAGCGTTGAAAGGACCACGCAAGAGACCCAGTACTTC
14,TRBJ1-6,.,TRBV7-3,many,CASSLNGNNSPLHF,TGTGCCAGCAGCTTAAATGGCAATAATTCACCCCTCCACTTT
14,TRBJ1-2,TRBD1,TRBV3-1,many,CASSHPDRGYGYTF,TGTGCCAGCAGCCATCCGGACAGGGGATATGGCTACACCTTC
14,TRBJ2-3,.,TRBV28,many,CASRLARGTDTQYF,TGTGCCAGCAGACTCGCAAGGGGCACAGATACGCAGTATTTT
13,TRBJ2-1,TRBD2,TRBV29-1,many,CSVEGASGSEQFF,TGCAGCGTTGAGGGGGCTAGCGGGAGTGAGCAGTTCTTC
15,TRBJ1-6,.,TRBV6-5,many,CASSYSSNLNSPLHF,TGTGCCAGCAGTTACTCGTCAAACTTAAATTCACCCCTCCACTTT
14,TRBJ2-2,.,TRBV11-2,many,CASSLDRSTGELFF,TGTGCCAGCAGCTTAGATCGAAGCACCGGGGAGCTGTTTTTT
11,TRBJ1-1,.,TRBV7-9,many,CASRVYTEAFF,TGTGCCAGCAGAGTATACACTGAAGCTTTCTTT
15,TRBJ2-1,TRBD2,TRBV29-1,many,CSVSRSGSSYNEQFF,TGCAGCGTTTCCCGTAGCGGGAGTTCCTACAATGAGCAGTTCTTC
16,TRBJ1-5,.,TRBV6-2/TRBV6-3,many,CASRPVGGESNQPQHF,TGTGCCAGCAGACCCGTCGGTGGAGAGAGCAATCAGCCCCAGCATTTT
18,TRBJ1-5,.,TRBV6-2/TRBV6-3,many,CASRRGQFQSTSNQPQHF,TGTGCCAGCAGACGTGGACAGTTCCAATCTACTAGCAATCAGCCCCAGCATTTT
15,TRBJ2-7,.,TRBV29-1,many,CSVEVNRGGGSEQYF,TGCAGCGTTGAAGTCAATCGGGGAGGTGGTAGTGAGCAGTACTTC
16,TRBJ2-3,TRBD2,TRBV9,.,CASSLGLAESTDTQYF,TGTGCCAGCAGCTTGGGACTAGCGGAGAGCACAGATACGCAGTATTTT
14,TRBJ2-5,TRBD1,TRBV6-5,many,CASSLVGTGKEWYF,TGTGCCAGCAGTTTAGTGGGGACAGGGAAGGAGTGGTACTTC
14,TRBJ2-5,.,TRBV7-9,.,CASSLWGRVETQYF,TGTGCCAGCAGCTTATGGGGTCGGGTGGAGACCCAGTACTTC
14,TRBJ2-7,TRBD2,TRBV6-2/TRBV6-3,many,CASSRLAGAYEQYF,TGTGCCAGCAGTAGACTAGCGGGAGCCTACGAGCAGTACTTC
14,TRBJ2-1,.,TRBV6-5,.,CASSRTLTSREQFF,TGTGCCAGCAGCCGGACACTGACGAGCAGGGAGCAGTTCTTC
15,TRBJ1-3,.,TRBV18,few,CASSPSASSGNTIYF,TGTGCCAGCTCACCATCGGCTAGCTCTGGAAACACCATATATTTT
14,TRBJ2-7,.,TRBV30,many,CAWRGDGTRNEQYF,TGTGCCTGGAGAGGGGACGGGACGAGGAACGAGCAGTACTTC
18,TRBJ2-1,TRBD2,TRBV5-1,.,CASSPGLAGGRSYNEQFF,TGCGCCAGCAGCCCGGGACTAGCGGGAGGAAGGTCCTACAATGAGCAGTTCTTC
15,TRBJ2-7,TRBD1,TRBV28,many,CASSLYRDRAYEQYF,TGTGCCAGCAGTTTATATCGGGACAGAGCCTACGAGCAGTACTTC
15,TRBJ1-5,.,TRBV7-8,.,CASSLGGGRDQPQHF,TGTGCCAGCAGCTTAGGAGGGGGGCGGGATCAGCCCCAGCATTTT
16,TRBJ2-7,.,TRBV7-9,many,CASTYLIGSLSYEQYF,TGTGCCAGCACTTACTTGATCGGGTCCCTCTCCTACGAGCAGTACTTC
14,TRBJ1-2,.,TRBV28,many,CASTVAGVGYGYTF,TGTGCCAGCACCGTCGCGGGAGTGGGCTATGGCTACACCTTC
15,TRBJ2-7,TRBD2,TRBV6-2/TRBV6-3,many,CASSYLSSGAYEQYF,TGTGCCAGCAGTTACTTGTCTAGCGGGGCCTACGAGCAGTACTTC
14,TRBJ2-1,.,TRBV18,many,CASSPSDSYNEQFF,TGTGCCAGCTCACCAAGCGACTCCTACAATGAGCAGTTCTTC
14,TRBJ2-3,.,TRBV29-1,many,CSVVLTLSTDTQYF,TGCAGCGTCGTCCTGACGCTCAGCACAGATACGCAGTATTTT
15,TRBJ1-2,.,TRBV7-2,many,CASSLAGRGVYGYTF,TGTGCCAGCAGCTTAGCAGGGAGGGGGGTCTATGGCTACACCTTC
19,TRBJ1-2,TRBD1,TRBV6-5,many,CASFRDRAFSNMPNYGYTF,TGTGCCAGTTTCCGGGACAGGGCGTTTTCAAATATGCCGAACTATGGCTACACCTTC
15,TRBJ1-5,.,TRBV6-5,many,CASNPSGAGNQPQHF,TGTGCCAGCAATCCATCGGGGGCTGGCAATCAGCCCCAGCATTTT
14,TRBJ2-1,.,TRBV24-1,many,CATSDPGVSGEQFF,TGTGCCACCAGTGATCCGGGAGTCTCAGGAGAGCAGTTCTTC
13,TRBJ1-3,.,TRBV28,many,CASRKGGRNTIYF,TGTGCCAGCAGAAAGGGGGGAAGAAACACCATATATTTT
14,TRBJ1-2,.,TRBV20-1,many,CSAFTGSQGYGYTF,TGCAGTGCTTTTACAGGCTCTCAAGGCTATGGCTACACCTTC
14,TRBJ2-7,.,TRBV19,many,CASSIGQGMLEQYF,TGTGCCAGTAGTATTGGTCAGGGGATGCTCGAGCAGTACTTC
15,TRBJ2-1,TRBD2,TRBV9,many,CASSVEAGGYNEQFF,TGTGCCAGCAGCGTGGAAGCGGGAGGGTACAATGAGCAGTTCTTC
12,TRBJ2-1,.,TRBV20-1,many,CSAGGASGEQFF,TGCAGTGCTGGGGGAGCTTCGGGGGAGCAGTTCTTC
13,TRBJ2-5,TRBD2,TRBV20-1,many,CSAELAGVETQYF,TGCAGTGCTGAACTAGCGGGAGTAGAGACCCAGTACTTC
13,TRBJ2-1,TRBD2,TRBV6-2/TRBV6-3,many,CASSSLAGAFGFF,TGTGCCAGCAGTTCGCTAGCGGGAGCCTTTGGGTTCTTC
12,TRBJ1-2,.,TRBV6-2/TRBV6-3,many,CASSDTGHGYTF,TGTGCCAGCAGTGACACAGGCCATGGCTACACCTTC
13,TRBJ2-5,.,TRBV20-1,.,CSARVRAQETQYF,TGCAGTGCTAGAGTCAGGGCCCAAGAGACCCAGTACTTC
14,TRBJ2-1,TRBD2,TRBV29-1,many,CSVGTSGRADEQFF,TGCAGCGTTGGGACTAGCGGGAGGGCCGATGAGCAGTTCTTC